The clone carrying this TCR beta chain was seen only a few times. These data are taken from a study of shared clonotypes between healthy human individuals. The CDR3 contains 16 residues. The germline V gene has CDR1 LGHNA and CDR2 YSLEER. Trimming shortened V by 0 bases and J by 5 bases, and 15 bases separated the two germline ends. PBMC DNA, left unsorted, was sequenced on ten immunoSEQ deep assay plates. The repertoire was sequenced with immunoSEQ multiplex PCR; TCRdb's copy has only in-frame clones and lacks some. The sample holds nearly 500,000 clones, around 80% seen once. V and J are TRBV4-3 and TRBJ2-3; perhaps TRBD2 as D (5 bases). Sequences were obtained from PBMCs. This clonotype originated in a woman between 40 and 55 years old in good health. Some clones in this sample may be carry-over from other donors' samples. CDR3 nucleotides: TGCGCCAGCAGCCAAGATTTGAGGGCAGGTCAAGATACGCAGTATTTT. Protein sequence: CASSQDLRAGQDTQYF.